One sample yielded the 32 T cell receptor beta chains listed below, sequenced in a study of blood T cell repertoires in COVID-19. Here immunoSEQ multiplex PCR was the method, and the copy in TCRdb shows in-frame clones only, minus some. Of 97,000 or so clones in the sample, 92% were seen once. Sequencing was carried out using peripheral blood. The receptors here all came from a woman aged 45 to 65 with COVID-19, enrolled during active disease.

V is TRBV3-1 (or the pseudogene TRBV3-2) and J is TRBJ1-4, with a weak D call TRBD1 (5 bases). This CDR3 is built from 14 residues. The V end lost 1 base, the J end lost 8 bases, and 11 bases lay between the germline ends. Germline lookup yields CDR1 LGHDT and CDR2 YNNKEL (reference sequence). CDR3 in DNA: TGTGCCAGCAGCCAAGCTGGTCGGGGGGAAAAACTGTTTTTT. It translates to CASSQAGRGEKLFF.

CDR3 protein: CASSLGVGGPYNEQFF. In DNA form, the CDR3 reads TGTGCCAGCAGCTTGGGAGTGGGGGGACCCTACAATGAGCAGTTCTTC. The V call is TRBV5-5, the J call TRBJ2-1; possibly TRBD2 for D (6 bases). Germline CDR1 is SGHKS and CDR2 is YYEKEE (reference sequence). The CDR3 totals 16 residues. V lost 0 bases to trimming and J lost 2 bases, with 12 bases between them.

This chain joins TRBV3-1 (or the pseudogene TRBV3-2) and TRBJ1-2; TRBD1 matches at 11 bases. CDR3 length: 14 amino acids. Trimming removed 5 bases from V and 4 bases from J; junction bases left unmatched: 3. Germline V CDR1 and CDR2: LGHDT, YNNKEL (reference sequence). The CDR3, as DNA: TGTGCCAGCAGCGGGGACAGGGGGGCCTATGGCTACACCTTC. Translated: CASSGDRGAYGYTF.

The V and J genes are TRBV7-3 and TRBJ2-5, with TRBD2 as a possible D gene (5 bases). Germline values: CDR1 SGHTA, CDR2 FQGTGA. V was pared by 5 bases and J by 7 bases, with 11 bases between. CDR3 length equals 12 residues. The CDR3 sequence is CASSDGVGTQYF. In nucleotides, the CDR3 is TGTGCCAGCAGCGACGGGGTTGGGACCCAGTACTTC.

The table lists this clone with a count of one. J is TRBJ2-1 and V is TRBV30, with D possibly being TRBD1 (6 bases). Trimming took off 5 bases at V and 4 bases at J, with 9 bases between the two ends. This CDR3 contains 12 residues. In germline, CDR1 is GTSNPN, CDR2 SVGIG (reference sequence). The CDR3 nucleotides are TGTGCCTGGGGGGGCAATTACAATGAGCAGTTCTTC. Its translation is CAWGGNYNEQFF.

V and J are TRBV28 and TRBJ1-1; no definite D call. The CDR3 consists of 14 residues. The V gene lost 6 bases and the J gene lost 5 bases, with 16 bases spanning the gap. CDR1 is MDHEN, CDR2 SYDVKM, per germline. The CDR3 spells CASSTDDRWTEAFF. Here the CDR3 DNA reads TGTGCCAGCAGCACAGATGACCGGTGGACTGAAGCTTTCTTT.

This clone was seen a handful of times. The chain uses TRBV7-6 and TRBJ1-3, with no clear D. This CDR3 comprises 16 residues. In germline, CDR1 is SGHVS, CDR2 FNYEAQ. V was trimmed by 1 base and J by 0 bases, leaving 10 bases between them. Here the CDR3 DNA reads TGTGCCAGCAGCTTAGGGAGAGGGAGCTCTGGAAACACCATATATTTT. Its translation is CASSLGRGSSGNTIYF.

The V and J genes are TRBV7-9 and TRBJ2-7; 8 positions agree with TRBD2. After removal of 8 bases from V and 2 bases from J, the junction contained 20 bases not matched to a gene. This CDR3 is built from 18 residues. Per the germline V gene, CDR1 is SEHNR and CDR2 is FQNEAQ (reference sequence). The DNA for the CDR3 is TGTGCCAGCTCCCGGGGGGGCAGGGGCCCCCGTATCCCCTACGAGCAGTACTTC. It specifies CASSRGGRGPRIPYEQYF.

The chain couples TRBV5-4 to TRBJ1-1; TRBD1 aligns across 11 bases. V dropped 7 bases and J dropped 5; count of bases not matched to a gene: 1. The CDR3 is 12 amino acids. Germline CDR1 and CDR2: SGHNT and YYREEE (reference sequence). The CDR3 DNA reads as TGTGCCAGCGGGGACAGGGGGACTGAAGCTTTCTTT. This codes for CASGDRGTEAFF.

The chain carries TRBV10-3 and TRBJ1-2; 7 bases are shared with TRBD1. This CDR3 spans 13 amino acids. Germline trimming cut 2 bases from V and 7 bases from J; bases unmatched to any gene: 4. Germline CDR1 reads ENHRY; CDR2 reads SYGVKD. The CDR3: CAISEMTGTGYTF. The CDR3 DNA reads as TGTGCCATCAGTGAGATGACAGGGACTGGCTACACCTTC.

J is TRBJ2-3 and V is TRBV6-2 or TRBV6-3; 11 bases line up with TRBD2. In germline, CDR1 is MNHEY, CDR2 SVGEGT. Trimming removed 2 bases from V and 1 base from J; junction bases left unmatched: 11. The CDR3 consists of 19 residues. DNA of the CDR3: TGTGCCAGCAGTTACAGGATAGGTACGGGACTAGCGGGCACAGATACGCAGTATTTT. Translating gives CASSYRIGTGLAGTDTQYF.

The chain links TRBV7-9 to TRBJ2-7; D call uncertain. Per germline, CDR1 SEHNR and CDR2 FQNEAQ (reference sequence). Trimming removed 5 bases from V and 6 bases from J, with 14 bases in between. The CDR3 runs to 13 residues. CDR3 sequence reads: CASSRVSESEQYF. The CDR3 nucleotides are TGTGCCAGCAGCCGGGTCTCCGAGAGCGAGCAGTACTTC.

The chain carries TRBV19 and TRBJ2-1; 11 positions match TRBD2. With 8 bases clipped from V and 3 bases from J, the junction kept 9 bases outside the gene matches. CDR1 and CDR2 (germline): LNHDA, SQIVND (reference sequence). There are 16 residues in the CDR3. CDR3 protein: CASQRIAGGRYNEQFF. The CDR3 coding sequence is TGTGCCAGTCAGAGGATAGCGGGGGGGCGCTACAATGAGCAGTTCTTC.

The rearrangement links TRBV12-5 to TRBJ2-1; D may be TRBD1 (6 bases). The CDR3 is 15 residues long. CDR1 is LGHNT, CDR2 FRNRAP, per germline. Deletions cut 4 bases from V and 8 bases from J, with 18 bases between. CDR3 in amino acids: CASGSWGPGRDEQFF. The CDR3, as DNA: TGTGCTAGTGGTTCGTGGGGGCCCGGGCGGGATGAGCAGTTCTTC.

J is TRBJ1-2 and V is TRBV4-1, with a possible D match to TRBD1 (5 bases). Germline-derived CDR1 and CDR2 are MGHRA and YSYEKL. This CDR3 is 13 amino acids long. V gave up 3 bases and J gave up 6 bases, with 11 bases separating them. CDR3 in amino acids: CASSQSRVDGYTF. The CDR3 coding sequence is TGCGCCAGCAGCCAGAGCAGGGTGGATGGCTACACCTTC.

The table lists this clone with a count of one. The CDR3 region has the DNA TGTGCCAGTAGTATTTGGACAGATTCCTATGGCTACACCTTC. As protein: CASSIWTDSYGYTF. The rearrangement links TRBV19 to TRBJ1-2, with a possible D match to TRBD1 (6 bases). This CDR3 is 14 amino acids long. Germline CDR1 reads LNHDA; CDR2 reads SQIVND (reference sequence). V lost 3 bases and J lost 4, with 12 bases in between.

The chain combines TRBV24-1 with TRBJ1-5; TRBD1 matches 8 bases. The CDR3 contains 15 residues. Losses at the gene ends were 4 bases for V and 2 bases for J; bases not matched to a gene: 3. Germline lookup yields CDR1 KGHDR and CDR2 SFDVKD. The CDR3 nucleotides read TGTGCCACCAGTGAGCCGGGACAGGGCAATCAGCCCCAGCATTTT. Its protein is CATSEPGQGNQPQHF.

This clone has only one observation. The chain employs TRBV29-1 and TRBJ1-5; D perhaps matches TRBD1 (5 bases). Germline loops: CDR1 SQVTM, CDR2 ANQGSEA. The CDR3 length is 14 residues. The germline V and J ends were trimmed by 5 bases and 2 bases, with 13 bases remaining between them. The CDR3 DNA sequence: TGCAGCGTTAGGCAGGGTGGGGGCAATCAGCCCCAGCATTTT. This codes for CSVRQGGGNQPQHF.

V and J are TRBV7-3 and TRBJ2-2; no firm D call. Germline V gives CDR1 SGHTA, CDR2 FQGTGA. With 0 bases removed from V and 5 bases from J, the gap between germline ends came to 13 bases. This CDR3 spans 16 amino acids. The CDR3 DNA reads TGTGCCAGCAGCTTAACTCCGACGACAAGGACCGGGGAGCTGTTTTTT. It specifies CASSLTPTTRTGELFF.

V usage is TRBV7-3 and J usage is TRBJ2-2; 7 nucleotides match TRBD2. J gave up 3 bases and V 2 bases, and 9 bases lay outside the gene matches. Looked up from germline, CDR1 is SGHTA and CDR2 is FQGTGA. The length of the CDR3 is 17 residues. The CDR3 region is CASSLVASGTYTGELFF. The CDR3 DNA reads TGTGCCAGCAGCTTAGTAGCCAGCGGGACTTACACCGGGGAGCTGTTTTTT.

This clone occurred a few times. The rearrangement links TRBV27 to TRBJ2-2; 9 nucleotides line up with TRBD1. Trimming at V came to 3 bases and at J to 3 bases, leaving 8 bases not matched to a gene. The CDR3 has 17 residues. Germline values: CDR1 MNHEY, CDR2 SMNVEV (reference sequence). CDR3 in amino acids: CASSFPSGQGHTGELFF. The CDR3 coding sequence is TGTGCCAGCAGTTTCCCCTCGGGACAGGGTCACACCGGGGAGCTGTTTTTT.

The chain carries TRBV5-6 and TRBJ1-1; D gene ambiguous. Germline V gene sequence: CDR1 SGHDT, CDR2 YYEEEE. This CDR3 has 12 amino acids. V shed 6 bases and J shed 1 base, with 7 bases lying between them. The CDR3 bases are TGTGCCAGCATGAGACAGAACACTGAAGCTTTCTTT. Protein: CASMRQNTEAFF.

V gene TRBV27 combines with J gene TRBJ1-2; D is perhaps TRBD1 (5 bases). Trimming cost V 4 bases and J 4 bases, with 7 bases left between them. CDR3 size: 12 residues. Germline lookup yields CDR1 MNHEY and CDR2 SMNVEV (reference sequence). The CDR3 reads CASSSQGYGYTF. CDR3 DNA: TGTGCCAGCAGTTCTCAGGGCTATGGCTACACCTTC.

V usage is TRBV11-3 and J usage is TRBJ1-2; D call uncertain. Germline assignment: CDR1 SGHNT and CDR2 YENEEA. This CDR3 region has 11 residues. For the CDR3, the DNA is TGTGCGGAAGGGAGCGGCTATGGCTACACCTTC. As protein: CAEGSGYGYTF.

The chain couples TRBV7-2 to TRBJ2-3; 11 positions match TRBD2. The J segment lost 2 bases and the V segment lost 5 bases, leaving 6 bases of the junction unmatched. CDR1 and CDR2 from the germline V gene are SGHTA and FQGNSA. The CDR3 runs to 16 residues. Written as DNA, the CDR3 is TGTGCCAGCAGCATGAGACTAGCGGGGAACACAGATACGCAGTATTTT. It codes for CASSMRLAGNTDTQYF.

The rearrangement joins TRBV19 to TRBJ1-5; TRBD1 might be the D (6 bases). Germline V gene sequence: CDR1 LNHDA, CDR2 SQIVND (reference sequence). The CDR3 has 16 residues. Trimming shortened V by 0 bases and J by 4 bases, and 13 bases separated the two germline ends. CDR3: CASSIEGGARNQPQHF. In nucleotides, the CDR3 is TGTGCCAGTAGTATAGAGGGGGGGGCGCGGAATCAGCCCCAGCATTTT.

CDR3 amino acids: CASSYGTGSQPQHF. The CDR3 DNA reads TGTGCCAGCAGTTACGGGACAGGGAGTCAGCCCCAGCATTTT. J is TRBJ1-5 and V is TRBV6-5; 9 nucleotides align to TRBD1. Per the germline V gene, CDR1 is MNHEY and CDR2 is SVGAGI. With 2 bases clipped from V and 6 bases from J, the junction kept 2 bases outside the gene matches. The CDR3 extends over 14 amino acids.

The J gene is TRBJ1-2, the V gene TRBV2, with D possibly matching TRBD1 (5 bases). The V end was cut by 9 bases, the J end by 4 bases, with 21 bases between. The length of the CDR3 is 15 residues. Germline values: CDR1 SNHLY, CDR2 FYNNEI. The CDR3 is CASSGIRISLYGYTF. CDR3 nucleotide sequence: TGTGCCAGTTCAGGGATCAGAATATCACTCTATGGCTACACCTTC.

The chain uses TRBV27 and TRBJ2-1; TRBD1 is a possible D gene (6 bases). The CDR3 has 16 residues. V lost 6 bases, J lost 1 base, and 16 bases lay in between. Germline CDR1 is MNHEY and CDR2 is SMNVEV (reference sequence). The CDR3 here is CASRYTRQVSYNEQFF. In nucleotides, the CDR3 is TGTGCCAGCAGGTATACCCGACAGGTTTCCTACAATGAGCAGTTCTTC.

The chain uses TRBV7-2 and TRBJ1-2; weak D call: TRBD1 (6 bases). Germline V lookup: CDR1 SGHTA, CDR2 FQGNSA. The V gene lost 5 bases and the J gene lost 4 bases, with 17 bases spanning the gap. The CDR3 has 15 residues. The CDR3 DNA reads TGTGCCAGCAGCCCCCATCTCACAGGGTTCTATGGCTACACCTTC. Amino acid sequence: CASSPHLTGFYGYTF.

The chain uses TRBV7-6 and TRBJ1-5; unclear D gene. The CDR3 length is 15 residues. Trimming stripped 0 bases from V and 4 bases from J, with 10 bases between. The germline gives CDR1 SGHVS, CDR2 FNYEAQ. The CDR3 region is CASSLAPGENQPQHF. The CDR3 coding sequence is TGTGCCAGCAGCTTAGCGCCCGGGGAAAATCAGCCCCAGCATTTT.

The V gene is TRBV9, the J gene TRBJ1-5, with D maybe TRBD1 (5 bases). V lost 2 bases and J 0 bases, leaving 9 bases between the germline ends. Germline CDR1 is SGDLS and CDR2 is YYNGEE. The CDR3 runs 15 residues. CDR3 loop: CASSVTGDSNQPQHF. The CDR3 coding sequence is TGTGCCAGCAGCGTTACAGGAGATAGCAATCAGCCCCAGCATTTT.